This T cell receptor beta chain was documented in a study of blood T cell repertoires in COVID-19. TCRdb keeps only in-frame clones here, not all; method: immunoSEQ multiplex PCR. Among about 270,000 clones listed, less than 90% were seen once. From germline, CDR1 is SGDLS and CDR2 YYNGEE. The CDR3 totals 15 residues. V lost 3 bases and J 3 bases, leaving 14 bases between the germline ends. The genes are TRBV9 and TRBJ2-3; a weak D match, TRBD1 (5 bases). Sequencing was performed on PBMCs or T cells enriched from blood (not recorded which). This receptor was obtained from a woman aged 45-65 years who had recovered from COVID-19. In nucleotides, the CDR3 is TGTGCCAGCAGCGGCCGGACAAACAATACAGATACGCAGTATTTT. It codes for CASSGRTNNTDTQYF. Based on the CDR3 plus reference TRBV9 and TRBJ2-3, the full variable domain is DSGVTQTPKHLITATGQRVTLRCSPRSGDLSVYWYQQSLDQGLQFLIQYYNGEERAKGNILERFSAQQFPDLHSELNLSSLELGDSALYFCASSGRTNNTDTQYFGPGTRLTVL.